The 14 T cell receptor beta chains below were found in one sample sequenced in a study of shared clonotypes between healthy human individuals (dated by TCRdb to the early 2020s). The library was prepared using the immunoSEQ multiplex PCR assay. TCRdb carries this immuneACCESS record with in-frame sequences only. Its versions omit some clonotypes, under half of them owing to an unresolved V gene in the studies checked, with the rest unexplained. The sample records roughly 760,000 clones, less than 85% of which are singletons. Less than 2% of the sample is in the top ten clones. Sequenced: memory CD4+ T cells sorted from blood. The sample's cell subset or site label is to be understood as: CD45RA-negative fraction. These TCRs come from a woman between 25 and 40 years old in good health.

The gene calls are TRBV19 and TRBJ2-6; possible D gene TRBD1, 6 bases. The CDR3 extends over 16 amino acids. Per the germline V gene, CDR1 is LNHDA and CDR2 is SQIVND (reference sequence). V lost 4 bases and J lost 1, with 11 bases in between. The CDR3 loop is CASSTSTGSGANVLTF. The CDR3 DNA reads as TGTGCCAGTAGTACCTCAACAGGGTCTGGGGCCAACGTCCTGACTTTC. Supplemented by reference TRBV19 and TRBJ2-6, the full variable domain reads DGGITQSPKYLFRKEGQNVTLSCEQNLNHDAMYWYRQDPGQGLRLIYYSQIVNDFQKGDIAEGYSVSREKKESFPLTVTSAQKNPTAFYLCASSTSTGSGANVLTFGAGSRLTVL.

This clone has a handful of counts. The CDR3 is CASSGSWGIDTEAFF. CDR3 coding DNA: TGTGCCAGCTCGGGATCCTGGGGGATCGACACTGAAGCTTTCTTT. V usage is TRBV6-1 and J usage is TRBJ1-1, with a possible D match to TRBD1 (5 bases). The CDR3 length is 15 residues. Germline CDR1 is MNHNS and CDR2 is SASEGT. V was pared by 8 bases and J by 3 bases, with 19 bases between.

The table lists this clone with a count of one. The same CDR3 also results from other DNA sequences found in this sample. This rearrangement joins TRBV6-5 to TRBJ1-4, with D perhaps matching TRBD1 (5 bases). The CDR3 is 16 residues long. CDR1 MNHEY and CDR2 SVGAGI come from the germline V gene. Trimming stripped 0 bases from V and 0 bases from J, with 8 bases between. The CDR3 region is CASSYSGGATNEKLFF. The CDR3 DNA reads as TGTGCCAGCAGTTACTCCGGGGGGGCAACTAATGAAAAACTGTTTTTT.

The chain links TRBV14 to TRBJ2-3; D gene unclear. This CDR3 is 16 amino acids long. Germline loops: CDR1 SGHDN, CDR2 FVKESK. V gave up 1 base and J gave up 0 bases, with 11 bases separating them. CDR3 in DNA: TGTGCCAGCAGCCAAGCCAGAACCCTTAGCACAGATACGCAGTATTTT. This translates into CASSQARTLSTDTQYF.

This chain uses TRBV6-5 with TRBJ1-2; D may be TRBD1 (5 bases). V was trimmed by 1 base and J by 8 bases, leaving 20 bases between them. Germline values: CDR1 MNHEY, CDR2 SVGAGI. This CDR3 comprises 16 residues. CDR3 residues: CASSYWDGRGGVGYTF. For the CDR3, the DNA is TGTGCCAGCAGTTACTGGGACGGCCGGGGGGGAGTAGGCTACACCTTC.

This CDR3 is CASSLAASGSRSFRNEQFF. As DNA, the CDR3 is TGTGCCAGCAGCTTAGCAGCTAGCGGGAGCCGGTCGTTTCGGAATGAGCAGTTCTTC. This sequence joins TRBV7-2 and TRBJ2-1, with 10 positions matching TRBD2. The CDR3 runs to 19 residues. From germline, CDR1 is SGHTA and CDR2 FQGNSA. The trim removed 0 bases at V and 7 bases at J, leaving 15 bases unmatched.

The rearrangement uses TRBV19 and TRBJ1-3, with D possibly matching TRBD1 (6 bases). With 5 bases removed from V and 4 bases from J, the gap between germline ends came to 15 bases. This CDR3 spans 15 amino acids. Germline CDR1 and CDR2: LNHDA and SQIVND (reference sequence). The chain's CDR3 is CASSLRQGSGNTIYF. The CDR3 coding sequence is TGTGCCAGTAGTTTACGGCAGGGGTCGGGAAACACCATATATTTT.

This chain uses TRBV30 with TRBJ2-2; D might be TRBD2 (6 bases). The V gene lost 2 bases and the J gene lost 6 bases, with 10 bases spanning the gap. Germline loops: CDR1 GTSNPN, CDR2 SVGIG (reference sequence). This CDR3 is 13 amino acids long. The DNA of the CDR3 is TGTGCCTGGAGTCGCGGGGACCCCGGGGAGCTGTTTTTT. Protein product: CAWSRGDPGELFF.

The sample holds many counts of this clone. The CDR3: CASSFREGTGELFF. In DNA, the CDR3 is TGTGCCAGCAGCTTCCGGGAGGGTACCGGGGAGCTGTTTTTT. The chain couples TRBV7-8 to TRBJ2-2; TRBD2 aligns across 8 bases. The junction had 2 bases not matched to a gene; V was cut back by 3 bases and J by 5 bases. CDR1 is SGHVS, CDR2 FQNEAQ, per germline. CDR3 length equals 14 residues.

CDR3 DNA sequence: TGTGCCAGCAGCTCCCACAGGGGCACTAATGAAAAACTGTTTTTT. Amino acids: CASSSHRGTNEKLFF. V usage is TRBV5-5 and J usage is TRBJ1-4; 7 bases line up with TRBD1. The germline V gene encodes CDR1 SGHKS and CDR2 YYEKEE (reference sequence). V dropped 3 bases and J dropped 2; count of bases not matched to a gene: 4. The CDR3 loop spans 15 amino acids. Drawing the rest from reference TRBV5-5 and TRBJ1-4, the complete variable domain is DAGVTQSPTHLIKTRGQQVTLRCSPISGHKSVSWYQQVLGQGPQFIFQYYEKEERGRGNFPDRFSARQFPNYSSELNVNALLLGDSALYLCASSSHRGTNEKLFFGSGTQLSVL.

The V call is TRBV5-1, the J call TRBJ2-2; perhaps TRBD1 as D (6 bases). Germline V CDR1 and CDR2: SGHRS, YFSETQ. V shed 1 base and J shed 9 bases, with 13 bases lying between them. The CDR3 has 14 residues. The CDR3 DNA is TGCGCCAGCAGCTTGAATACAGGGCTCTGGGAGCTGTTTTTT. Translating it yields CASSLNTGLWELFF.

The V and J genes are TRBV4-1 and TRBJ2-7; D remains ambiguous. The V gene's germline CDR1 is MGHRA and CDR2 YSYEKL. CDR3 length: 15 residues. Trimming removed 6 bases at V and 4 bases at J, with 19 bases between. CDR3 sequence (DNA): TGCGCCAGCAGTCCCATTTCGGTGGTAGGGTACGAGCAGTACTTC. Encoded protein: CASSPISVVGYEQYF.

The chain links TRBV19 to TRBJ1-5; D gene unclear. Germline CDR1 is LNHDA and CDR2 is SQIVND (reference sequence). The ends were cut back, 1 base at V and 3 bases at J, with 7 bases in the middle. The CDR3 has 14 amino acids. The CDR3 bases are TGTGCCAGTAGTATAGGGGAATACAATCAGCCCCAGCATTTT. It translates to CASSIGEYNQPQHF.

The chain joins TRBV30 to TRBJ1-2; TRBD1 aligns across 11 bases. CDR3 length equals 14 residues. CDR1 is GTSNPN and CDR2 is SVGIG in the germline V gene (reference sequence). Losses at the gene ends were 2 bases for V and 8 bases for J; bases not matched to a gene: 7. Written as DNA, the CDR3 is TGTGCCTGGAGTCCGGACAGGGGGCAGAGAGGCTACACCTTC. Protein sequence: CAWSPDRGQRGYTF.